This TCR beta chain emerged from a study of monozygotic twins with cystic fibrosis. Study conclusions and caveats: Monozygotic CF twins shared more identical nucleotide clonotypes than unrelated patients. In 13 of 16 pairs, V gene usage was closest to the co-twin's.

Note on this clone: Its antigen remains unidentified.

Per the germline V gene, CDR1 is SGHAT and CDR2 is FQNNGV. Trimming removed 5 bases from V and 9 bases from J, with 13 bases in between. CDR3 size: 12 residues. Profiling relied on immunoSEQ multiplex PCR, and the TCRdb table lists in-frame clones only, not all of them. The repertoire holds approximately 33,000 clones, about 87% seen once, with roughly 1.7% in the top ten. This clonotype originated in a girl aged 2 to 9 with cystic fibrosis. The chain joins TRBV11-2 to TRBJ1-1; D is uncertain. Sequences were obtained from blood. The CDR3 loop is CASSPSRTQAFF. Here the CDR3 DNA reads TGTGCCAGCAGCCCATCACGGACCCAAGCTTTCTTT.